Shown below are 23 T cell receptor beta chains from a single sample sequenced in a study of fetal regulatory T cell absence and autoimmunity. Libraries were prepared by immunoSEQ multiplex PCR; TCRdb keeps only in-frame clonotypes and omits some of them. The sample yields about 95,000 clones, approximately 75% seen once. Source material: pancreas tissue. The receptors derive from a male donor with IPEX syndrome.

The rearrangement joins TRBV6-5 to TRBJ2-7; 9 nucleotides align to TRBD1. This CDR3 comprises 15 residues. Trimming cost V 4 bases and J 0 bases; bases outside gene matches: 4. Germline V gives CDR1 MNHEY, CDR2 SVGAGI. CDR3 loop: CASSSDRGPSYEQYF. The DNA of the CDR3 is TGTGCCAGCAGTTCGGACAGGGGCCCCTCCTACGAGCAGTACTTC.

The J gene is TRBJ2-1, the V gene TRBV11-3; 12 bases match TRBD2. CDR1 and CDR2 from the germline V gene are SGHNT and YENEEA. CDR3 size: 15 residues. V was pared by 6 bases and J by 12 bases, with 12 bases of the junction left unmatched. CDR3: CASSPGLAGPKMQFF. CDR3 nucleotides: TGTGCCAGCAGTCCTGGACTAGCGGGACCTAAAATGCAGTTCTTC.

V gene TRBV6-5 combines with J gene TRBJ2-3; 10 positions match TRBD2. This CDR3 is built from 15 residues. From germline, CDR1 is MNHEY and CDR2 SVGAGI. V lost 10 bases, J lost 4 bases, and 11 bases stayed unmatched. The CDR3 DNA reads TGTGCCACCCTACCGGCTAGCGGGGGTCCAGATACGCAGTATTTT. This translates into CATLPASGGPDTQYF.

The chain employs TRBV11-3 and TRBJ1-1; the D is unclear. The V end lost 1 base, the J end lost 7 bases, and 7 bases lay between the germline ends. The germline V gene encodes CDR1 SGHNT and CDR2 YENEEA. The CDR3 is 12 residues long. The CDR3 DNA reads TGTGCCAGCAGCTTAGCCGGTATTGAAGCTTTCTTT. It encodes CASSLAGIEAFF.

The chain couples TRBV7-9 to TRBJ1-2; the D is unclear. The CDR3 spans 12 residues. Deletions cut 2 bases from V and 2 bases from J, with 3 bases between. CDR1 is SEHNR, CDR2 FQNEAQ, per germline (reference sequence). The CDR3 bases are TGTGCCAGCAGCTTATACAACTATGGCTACACCTTC. The encoded protein is CASSLYNYGYTF.

A few counts support this clone. Other DNA sequences in the sample encode the same CDR3. The V and J genes are TRBV9 and TRBJ2-3, with D possibly being TRBD2 (6 bases). Between the trimmed V and J ends, which lost 0 bases and 4 bases, there was a span of 6 bases. This CDR3 spans 13 amino acids. The germline gives CDR1 SGDLS, CDR2 YYNGEE. The CDR3 nucleotides read TGTGCCAGCAGCGTAGGGGGGGCAGATACGCAGTATTTT. The encoded protein is CASSVGGADTQYF.

This clone was seen only a few times. The chain uses TRBV4-2 and TRBJ2-7, with no clear D. Trimming removed 0 bases from V and 2 bases from J, with 11 bases in between. This CDR3 region has 15 residues. Germline V gene sequence: CDR1 LGHNA, CDR2 YNFKEQ. The CDR3 coding sequence is TGTGCCAGCAGCCAAGAAGCACTGGGCCCCTACGAGCAGTACTTC. Its translation: CASSQEALGPYEQYF.

The gene calls are TRBV10-3 and TRBJ2-3; the match to TRBD2 covers 9 bases. CDR1 and CDR2 from the germline V gene are ENHRY and SYGVKD. The CDR3 extends over 18 amino acids. V lost 6 bases, J lost 2 bases, and 15 bases stayed unmatched. The CDR3 is CAISLPSGVGADTDTQYF. As DNA, the CDR3 is TGTGCCATCAGCCTCCCTAGCGGGGTCGGGGCAGACACAGATACGCAGTATTTT.

The table lists this clone with a few counts. The chain has TRBV5-1 and TRBJ1-1, with 7 bases identical to TRBD1. The germline V gene has CDR1 SGHRS and CDR2 YFSETQ. Trimming took 5 bases from V and 3 from J; bases not matched to a gene: 1. The CDR3 runs to 12 residues. The CDR3 DNA sequence: TGCGCCAGCAGTCAGGGGGACACTGAAGCTTTCTTT. The encoded protein is CASSQGDTEAFF.

The V and J genes are TRBV10-1 and TRBJ2-7; 9 nucleotides agree with TRBD2. From germline, CDR1 is WNHNN and CDR2 SYGVQD (reference sequence). CDR3 length: 14 amino acids. The trim removed 2 bases at V and 6 bases at J, leaving 5 bases unmatched. The CDR3: CASSEAASGVEQYF. CDR3 nucleotides: TGCGCCAGCAGTGAGGCAGCTAGCGGGGTCGAGCAGTACTTC.

In DNA, the CDR3 is TGTGCCAGCTCACCACATCTCCCGGGTCCCTCTGGAAACACCATATATTTT. It specifies CASSPHLPGPSGNTIYF. The rearrangement links TRBV18 to TRBJ1-3; D is unresolved. Trimming removed 1 base from V and 0 bases from J, with 13 bases in between. The CDR3 has 17 residues. Germline CDR1 and CDR2: KGHSH and LQKENI. The entire variable domain, with the rest obtained from reference TRBV18 and TRBJ1-3, is as follows: NAGVMQNPRHLVRRRGQEARLRCSPMKGHSHVYWYRQLPEEGLKFMVYLQKENIIDESGMPKERFSAEFPKEGPSILRIQQVVRGDSAAYFCASSPHLPGPSGNTIYFGEGSWLTVV.

This chain joins TRBV7-2 and TRBJ2-1; D is unresolved. The germline V gene has CDR1 SGHTA and CDR2 FQGNSA. This CDR3 region has 17 residues. Trimming removed 1 base from V and 3 bases from J, with 16 bases in between. The DNA for the CDR3 is TGTGCCAGCAGCTTAGGCCAGCCCCCTCCCTACTACAATGAGCAGTTCTTC. Protein sequence: CASSLGQPPPYYNEQFF.

This rearrangement joins TRBV9 to TRBJ2-2; D perhaps matches TRBD1 (5 bases). The V end lost 0 bases, the J end lost 7 bases, and 16 bases lay between the germline ends. Germline CDR1 reads SGDLS; CDR2 reads YYNGEE. CDR3 length: 16 residues. The CDR3, as DNA: TGTGCCAGCAGCGTAGAGGGGTCCAACTCGTACGGGGAGCTGTTTTTT. Its protein product is CASSVEGSNSYGELFF.

This clone was seen only a few times. The chain carries TRBV4-1 and TRBJ2-7; D not certain. This CDR3 spans 15 amino acids. The V gene lost 0 bases and the J gene lost 2 bases, with 11 bases spanning the gap. CDR1 is MGHRA and CDR2 is YSYEKL in the germline V gene. The CDR3 spells CASSQEWPNAYEQYF. In DNA, the CDR3 is TGCGCCAGCAGCCAAGAATGGCCGAACGCCTACGAGCAGTACTTC.

The chain has TRBV5-6 and TRBJ1-2; possible D gene TRBD1, 6 bases. CDR1 and CDR2 (germline): SGHDT, YYEEEE. V gave up 4 bases and J gave up 4 bases, with 8 bases separating them. The CDR3 has 12 residues. DNA for the CDR3: TGTGCCAGCAGCGGGGGCGTCTATGGCTACACCTTC. Its translation is CASSGGVYGYTF.

This clone was seen only a few times. The chain is built from TRBV6-1 and TRBJ2-7, with D uncertain. In germline, CDR1 is MNHNS, CDR2 SASEGT. This CDR3 region has 13 residues. V was clipped by 6 bases and J by 3 bases, with 12 bases between them. The CDR3 loop reads CASRRGIDYEQYF. The CDR3, as DNA: TGTGCCAGCAGACGAGGAATAGACTACGAGCAGTACTTC.

The rearrangement links TRBV27 to TRBJ2-5; 7 bases align to TRBD1. Germline V gene sequence: CDR1 MNHEY, CDR2 SMNVEV (reference sequence). The CDR3 sequence is 14 residues long. V was clipped by 1 base and J by 4 bases; unmatched bases: 3. The CDR3 here is CASSLYRGAETQYF. CDR3 DNA: TGTGCCAGCAGTTTATACAGGGGTGCAGAGACCCAGTACTTC.

This clone was picked up one time. The rearrangement links TRBV5-6 to TRBJ2-3; TRBD1 matches 7 bases. The J segment lost 0 bases and the V segment lost 0 bases, leaving 4 bases of the junction unmatched. This CDR3 spans 16 amino acids. CDR1 SGHDT and CDR2 YYEEEE come from the germline V gene. The CDR3 DNA reads TGTGCCAGCAGCTTGGGCAGGGGGATAAGCACAGATACGCAGTATTTT. Translating it yields CASSLGRGISTDTQYF.

The rearrangement uses TRBV7-9 and TRBJ2-2, with D unclear. Trimming left V 1 base short and J 6 bases short, with 6 bases between. The CDR3 has 13 amino acids. Germline lookup yields CDR1 SEHNR and CDR2 FQNEAQ (reference sequence). The CDR3 DNA reads as TGTGCCAGCAGCTTAGAGGGTCCCGGGGAGCTGTTTTTT. Translating gives CASSLEGPGELFF.

The V gene is TRBV25-1, the J gene TRBJ2-1; D perhaps matches TRBD1 (6 bases). The germline gives CDR1 MGHDK, CDR2 SYGVNS. The CDR3 has 16 residues. Trimming removed 4 bases at V and 1 base at J, with 14 bases between. The chain's CDR3 is CASSGLQQGSYNEQFF. The CDR3 DNA reads as TGTGCCAGCAGTGGTCTGCAACAGGGTTCCTACAATGAGCAGTTCTTC.

The chain combines TRBV29-1 with TRBJ1-4; 7 bases fit TRBD1. CDR1 SQVTM and CDR2 ANQGSEA come from the germline V gene. CDR3 length: 13 residues. Germline trimming cut 7 bases from V and 8 bases from J; bases unmatched to any gene: 10. CDR3 nucleotides: TGCAGCGCCAGACAGGGTGCGGGAGAAAAACTGTTTTTT. Translated: CSARQGAGEKLFF.

This clone came up a few times. The rearrangement uses TRBV21-1 and TRBJ2-1; the DNA was not compared with TRBD2, the D call given in the table. TRBV21-1 is shown as a pseudogene. The CDR3 spans 15 residues. The CDR3 region is CASSTGASGRNEQFF. Written as DNA, the CDR3 is TGTGCCAGCAGCACGGGGGCTAGCGGGAGGAATGAGCAGTTCTTC.

The rearrangement joins TRBV13 to TRBJ2-1; 12 nucleotides match TRBD2. V shed 8 bases, J shed 5 bases, and the junction held 7 bases outside the gene matches. The length of the CDR3 is 15 residues. Germline V gene data show CDR1 as PRHDT and CDR2 as FYEKMQ (reference sequence). DNA for the CDR3: TGTGCCAGCCTCCGCCGGACTAGCGGGAACAATGAGCAGTTCTTC. Amino acids: CASLRRTSGNNEQFF.